The present T cell receptor (beta chain) was sequenced within a study of cytomegalovirus exposure and HLA in healthy donors. Study-wide findings and caveats: Productive status was seen about 87% or about 30% of the time for most TCR beta V segments in an earlier analysis. It was reported that TCR beta sequences correctly inferred the HLA-A and HLA-B alleles for most subjects. Confirmation in vitro established that a few CMV-associated chains were specific for CMV antigens. According to the study, 150 to 200 TCR beta chains were cytomegalovirus-associated.

60 Vbeta and 13 Jbeta primers were used in PCR. Clones were read by immunoSEQ multiplex PCR, and TCRdb kept only the in-frame ones, dropping some. The sample contains 95,000 to 100,000 clones, around 75% of which appear only once. Per germline, CDR1 MNHNS and CDR2 SASEGT. There are 14 residues in the CDR3. V lost 0 bases and J lost 15, with 15 bases in between. A note on this clone: What it binds is unknown.

V is TRBV6-1 and J is TRBJ1-6, with TRBD1 as a possible D gene (5 bases). This clonotype was sampled from a man in his fifties in good health and CMV-seronegative. The material sequenced was PBMCs. This chain's CDR3 is CASSEALQGGFLHF. The CDR3 DNA is TGTGCCAGCAGTGAAGCGCTTCAGGGAGGGTTCCTCCACTTT.